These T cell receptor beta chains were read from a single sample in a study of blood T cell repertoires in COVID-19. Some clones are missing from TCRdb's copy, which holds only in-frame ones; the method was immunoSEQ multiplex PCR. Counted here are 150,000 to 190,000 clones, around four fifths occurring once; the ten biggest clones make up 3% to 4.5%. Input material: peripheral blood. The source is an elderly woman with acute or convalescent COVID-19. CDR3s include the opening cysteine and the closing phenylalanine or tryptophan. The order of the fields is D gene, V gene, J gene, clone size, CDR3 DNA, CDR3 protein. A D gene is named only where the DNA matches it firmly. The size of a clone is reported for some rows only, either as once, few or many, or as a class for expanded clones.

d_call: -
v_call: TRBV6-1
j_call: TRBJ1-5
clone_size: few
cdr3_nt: TGTGCCAGCAGTGAGGAGGGTCTGGGCAATCAGCCCCAGCATTTT
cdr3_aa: CASSEEGLGNQPQHF

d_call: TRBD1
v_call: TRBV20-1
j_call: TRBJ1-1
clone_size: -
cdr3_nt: TGCAGTGCTAGTCCAGACAGGGTCGAAAAAGCTTTCTTT
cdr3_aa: CSASPDRVEKAFF

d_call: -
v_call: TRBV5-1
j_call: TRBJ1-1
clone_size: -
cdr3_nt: TGCGCCAGCAGCTCGATACCGGGGGTCGCTGAAGCTTTCTTT
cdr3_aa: CASSSIPGVAEAFF

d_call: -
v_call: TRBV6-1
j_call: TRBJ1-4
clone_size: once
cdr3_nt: TGTGCCAGCAGTGACGCTCGGGTTCACGGTGAAAAACTGTTTTTT
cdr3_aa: CASSDARVHGEKLFF

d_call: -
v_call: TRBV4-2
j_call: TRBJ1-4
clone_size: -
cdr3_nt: TGTGCCAGCAGCGCAGGGGTGAAGATTAATGAAAAACTGTTTTTT
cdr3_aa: CASSAGVKINEKLFF

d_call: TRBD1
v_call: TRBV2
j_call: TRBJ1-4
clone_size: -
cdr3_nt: TGTGCCAGCAGCCTACAGGGGGCTTTGAATGAAAAACTGTTTTTT
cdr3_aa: CASSLQGALNEKLFF

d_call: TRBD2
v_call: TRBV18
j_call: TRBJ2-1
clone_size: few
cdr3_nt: TGTGCCAGCTCAGCCACCCCGAGGGAGCGGGGGCCCCATGAGCAGTTCTTC
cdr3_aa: CASSATPRERGPHEQFF

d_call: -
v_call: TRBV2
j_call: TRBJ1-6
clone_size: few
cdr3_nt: TGTGCCAGCAGTCCAGGTGCGAACTCTAATTCACCCCTCCACTTT
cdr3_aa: CASSPGANSNSPLHF

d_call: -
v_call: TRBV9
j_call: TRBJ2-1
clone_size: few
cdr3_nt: TGTGCCAGCAGCGGTAACAGGGATACCTACAATGAGCAGTTCTTC
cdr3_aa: CASSGNRDTYNEQFF

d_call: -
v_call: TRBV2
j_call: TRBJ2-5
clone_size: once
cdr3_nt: TGTGCCAGCAGTGTCGGACAGAACCAAGAGACCCAGTACTTC
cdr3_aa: CASSVGQNQETQYF

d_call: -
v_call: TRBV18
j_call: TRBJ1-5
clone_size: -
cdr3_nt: TGTGCCAGCTCAGATGACAGTTTTCAGCCCCAGCATTTT
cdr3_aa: CASSDDSFQPQHF

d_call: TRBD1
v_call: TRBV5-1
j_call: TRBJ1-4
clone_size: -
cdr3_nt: TGCGCCAGCAGCCCGGGGACAGGGAATGAAAAACTGTTTTTT
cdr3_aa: CASSPGTGNEKLFF

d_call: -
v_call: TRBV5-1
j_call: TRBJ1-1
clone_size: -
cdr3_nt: TGCGCCAGCAGCAAGGGGCCCGGGGGCACTGAAGCTTTCTTT
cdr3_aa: CASSKGPGGTEAFF

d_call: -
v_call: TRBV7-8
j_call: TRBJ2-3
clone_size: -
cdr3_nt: TGTGCCAGCAGCACCTACAGCACAGATACGCAGTATTTT
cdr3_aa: CASSTYSTDTQYF

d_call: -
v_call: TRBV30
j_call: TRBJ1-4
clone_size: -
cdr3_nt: TGTGCCTGGAGTAAGGACAGATTTAATGAAAAACTGTTTTTT
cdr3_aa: CAWSKDRFNEKLFF

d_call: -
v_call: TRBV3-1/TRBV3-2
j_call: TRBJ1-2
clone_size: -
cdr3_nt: TGTGCCAGCAGCCACCCCAAACACGCCGAGGAGTCCCACTACACCTTC
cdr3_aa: CASSHPKHAEESHYTF

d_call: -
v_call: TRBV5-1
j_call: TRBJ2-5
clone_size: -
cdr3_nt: TGCGCCAGCAGCTCGCAGGGTTTAGGAGAGACCCAGTACTTC
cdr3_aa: CASSSQGLGETQYF

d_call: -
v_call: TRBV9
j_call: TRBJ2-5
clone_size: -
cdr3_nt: TGTGCCAGCAGCCGAGAGTCCCAAGAGACCCAGTACTTC
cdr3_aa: CASSRESQETQYF

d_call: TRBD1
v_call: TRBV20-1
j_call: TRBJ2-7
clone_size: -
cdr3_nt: TGCAGTGCTACTGAAGAGGGGACAGGGGTCGACGAGCAGTACTTC
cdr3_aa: CSATEEGTGVDEQYF

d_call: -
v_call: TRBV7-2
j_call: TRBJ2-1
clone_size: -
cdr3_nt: TGTGCCAGCAGCTTAGAACTATACAATGAGCAGTTCTTC
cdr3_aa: CASSLELYNEQFF

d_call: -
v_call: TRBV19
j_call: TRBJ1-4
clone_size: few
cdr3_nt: TGTGCCAGTAGTACCTCAGGGGCAGCAACTAATGAAAAACTGTTTTTT
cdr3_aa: CASSTSGAATNEKLFF

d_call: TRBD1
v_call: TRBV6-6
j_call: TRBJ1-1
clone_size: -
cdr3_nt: TGTGCCAGCAGTTACCAGGGGGCAAACACTGAAGCTTTCTTT
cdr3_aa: CASSYQGANTEAFF

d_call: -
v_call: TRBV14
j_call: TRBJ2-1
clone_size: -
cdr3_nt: TGTGCCAGCAGCAAAATGGGGACAAGCTCCTACAATGAGCAGTTCTTC
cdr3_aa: CASSKMGTSSYNEQFF

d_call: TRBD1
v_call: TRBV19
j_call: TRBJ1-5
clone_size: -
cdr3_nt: TGTGCCAGTAGTAGACCCCCCGGGACAGTCGGTAGTCAGCCCCAGCATTTT
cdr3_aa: CASSRPPGTVGSQPQHF

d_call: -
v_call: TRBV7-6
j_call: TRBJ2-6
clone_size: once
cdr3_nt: TGTGCCAGCAGCTTAGGATTTGGGGAGATCTCTGGGGCCAACGTCCTGACTTTC
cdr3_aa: CASSLGFGEISGANVLTF

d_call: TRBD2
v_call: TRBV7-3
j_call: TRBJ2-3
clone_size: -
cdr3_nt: TGTGCCAGCAGCTCGGGACTAGCGGGGGTCAGCACAGATACGCAGTATTTT
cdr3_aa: CASSSGLAGVSTDTQYF

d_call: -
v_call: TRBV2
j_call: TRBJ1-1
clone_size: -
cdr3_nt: TGTGCCAGCAGTGAGATGGTAGACACTGAAGCTTTCTTT
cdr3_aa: CASSEMVDTEAFF

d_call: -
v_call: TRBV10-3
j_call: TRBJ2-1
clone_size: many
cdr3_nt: TGTGCCACCGCTCGGGACAATGAGCAGTTCTTC
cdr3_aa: CATARDNEQFF

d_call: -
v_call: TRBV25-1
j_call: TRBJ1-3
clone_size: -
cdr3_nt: TGTGCCAGCAGTGAATTTACTATGGGGAGGTCTGGAAACACCATATATTTT
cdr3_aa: CASSEFTMGRSGNTIYF

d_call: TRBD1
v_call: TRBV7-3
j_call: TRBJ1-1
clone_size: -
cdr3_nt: TGTGCCAGCAGCATCAGAAGGGGGCAGGCCACTGAAGCTTTCTTT
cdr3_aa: CASSIRRGQATEAFF

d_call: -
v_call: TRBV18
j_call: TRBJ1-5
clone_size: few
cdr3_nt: TGTGCCAGCTCAGTCGAGACGGGGAATCAGCCCCAGCATTTT
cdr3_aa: CASSVETGNQPQHF

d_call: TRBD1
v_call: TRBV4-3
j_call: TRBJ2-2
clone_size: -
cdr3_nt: TGCGCCAGCAGCCAAGATCCCCCCCCGACAGGGAGCACCGGGGAGCTGTTTTTT
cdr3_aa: CASSQDPPPTGSTGELFF

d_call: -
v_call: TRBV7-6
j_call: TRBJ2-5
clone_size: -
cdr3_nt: TGTGCCAGCAGCTTAACTAGCCGGGAGACCCAGTACTTC
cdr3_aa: CASSLTSRETQYF

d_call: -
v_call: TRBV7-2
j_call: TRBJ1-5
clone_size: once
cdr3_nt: TGTGCCAGCAGCTTCATTAATCAGCCCCAGCATTTT
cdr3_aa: CASSFINQPQHF

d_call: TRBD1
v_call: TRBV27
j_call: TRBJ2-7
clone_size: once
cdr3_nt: TGTGCCAGCAGTGCGGGACAGGGGATGGTGCAGTACTTC
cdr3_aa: CASSAGQGMVQYF

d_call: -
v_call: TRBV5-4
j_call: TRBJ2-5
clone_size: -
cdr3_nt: TGTGCCAGCAGCTTGGCTAAGGCAGCGTACCAAGAGACCCAGTACTTC
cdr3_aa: CASSLAKAAYQETQYF

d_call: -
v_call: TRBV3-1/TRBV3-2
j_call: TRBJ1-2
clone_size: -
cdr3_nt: TGTGCCAGCAGCTGGCGGGGGACCTATGGCTACACCTTC
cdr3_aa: CASSWRGTYGYTF

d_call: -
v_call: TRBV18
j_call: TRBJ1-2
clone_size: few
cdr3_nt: TGTGCCAGCTCACCACCGGTCGCAGGGAGCTACACCTTC
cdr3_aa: CASSPPVAGSYTF

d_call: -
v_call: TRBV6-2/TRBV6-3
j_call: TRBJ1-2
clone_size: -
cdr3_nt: TGTGCCAGCAGTTACTCGTCAGGGGCTGGTGGCTACACCTTC
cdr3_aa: CASSYSSGAGGYTF

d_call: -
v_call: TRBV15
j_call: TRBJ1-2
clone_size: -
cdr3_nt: TGTGCCACCAGCAGATTACAGGGCAACTATGGCTACACCTTC
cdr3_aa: CATSRLQGNYGYTF

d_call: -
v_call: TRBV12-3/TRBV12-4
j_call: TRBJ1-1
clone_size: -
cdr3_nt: TGTGCCTCAGCTAGACTCATGGACACTGAAGCTTTCTTT
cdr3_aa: CASARLMDTEAFF

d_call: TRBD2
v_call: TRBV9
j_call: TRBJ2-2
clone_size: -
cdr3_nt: TGTGCCAGCAGCCCCCTGGGAGGGATCGGTTATCCCGGGGAGCTGTTTTTT
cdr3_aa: CASSPLGGIGYPGELFF

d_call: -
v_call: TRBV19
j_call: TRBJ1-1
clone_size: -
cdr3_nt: TGTGCCAGTAGTCTCCAGGGGCTCGAAGCTTTCTTT
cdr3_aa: CASSLQGLEAFF

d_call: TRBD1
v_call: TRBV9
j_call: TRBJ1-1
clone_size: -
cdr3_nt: TGTGCCAGCAGCGTTGGGACAGGAAACACTGAAGCTTTCTTT
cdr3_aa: CASSVGTGNTEAFF